A selection of T cell receptor beta chains follows, all from one sample in a study of T cell repertoires in cytomegalovirus infection. TCRdb used MiXCR to reprocess the reads, holding one entry per CDR3 protein. The sample has 350,000 to 550,000 distinct CDR3 sequences; roughly 31% are singletons. The sample comprised PBMCs. The receptors originated from a human donor in good health (CMV status not recorded). Some clones in this sample may be carry-over from other donors' samples. CDR3s include the opening cysteine and the closing phenylalanine or tryptophan. A D gene is named only where the DNA matches it firmly. A row's size may be missing; if present it is once, few, many or a size class.

clone size	V gene	D gene	J gene	CDR3 DNA	CDR3 protein
few	TRBV18	NA	TRBJ1-6	TGTGCCAGCTCGCTGGGAAGAGGTTCACCCCTCCACTTT	CASSLGRGSPLHF
NA	TRBV19	TRBD1	TRBJ2-7	TGTGCCATCGCTGACCCGGGACAGTCCTACGAGCAGTACTTC	CAIADPGQSYEQYF
NA	TRBV7-6	NA	TRBJ1-1	TGTGCCAGCAGCCCCAGTATCAGGGACACTGAAGCTTTCTTT	CASSPSIRDTEAFF
few	TRBV5-1	NA	TRBJ2-1	TGCGCCAGCAGCCTGGAGGGGGGAAGATACAATGAGCAGTTCTTC	CASSLEGGRYNEQFF
NA	TRBV5-4	NA	TRBJ2-4	TGTGCCAGCAGCTTGGTATCAGGGGGGGCCGGGAACATTCAGTACTTC	CASSLVSGGAGNIQYF
NA	TRBV19	NA	TRBJ1-1	TGTGCCAGTAAGGAGAACGGACAGCACAACACTGAAGCTTTCTTT	CASKENGQHNTEAFF
many	TRBV7-2	NA	TRBJ2-7	TGTGCCAGCAGCGTACTAAGCGGGTCTCGGGAGCAGTACTTC	CASSVLSGSREQYF
once	TRBV7-9	NA	TRBJ1-2	TGTGCCAGCAGCTTAGTGTTCCGGGATGGGGACTATGGCTACACCTTC	CASSLVFRDGDYGYTF
NA	TRBV6-1	NA	TRBJ1-2	TGTGCCAGCAGTGAAGCGCTTGCCAGACCTGATGGCTACACCTTC	CASSEALARPDGYTF
few	TRBV7-6	NA	TRBJ2-1	TGTGCCAGCAGCTTAGTATGGGGGTCCAGCTCCTACAATGAGCAGTTCTTC	CASSLVWGSSSYNEQFF
NA	TRBV15	NA	TRBJ2-3	TGTGCCACCAGTTCCCGCGTTACGGCAGATACGCAGTATTTT	CATSSRVTADTQYF
NA	TRBV6-1	TRBD1	TRBJ2-2	TGTGCCAGCAGTAGACAGGGTTTGACCGGGGAGCTGTTTTTT	CASSRQGLTGELFF
many	TRBV12-3/TRBV12-4	TRBD1	TRBJ2-7	TGTGCCAGCAGGCGACAGGGGAGCTCCTACGAGCAGTACTTC	CASRRQGSSYEQYF
few	TRBV14	NA	TRBJ1-3	TGTGCCAGCAGCCATAATGACAGAGCTGGAAACACCATATATTTT	CASSHNDRAGNTIYF
few	TRBV6-5	NA	TRBJ1-5	TGTGCCAGCAGTTACGAACCTCGAACTCAGCCCCAGCATTTT	CASSYEPRTQPQHF
NA	TRBV3-1	NA	TRBJ2-6	TGTGCCAGCAGCCAAGTCATCCGGGTTTCTAAGGATTCTGGGGCCAACGTCCTGACTTTC	CASSQVIRVSKDSGANVLTF